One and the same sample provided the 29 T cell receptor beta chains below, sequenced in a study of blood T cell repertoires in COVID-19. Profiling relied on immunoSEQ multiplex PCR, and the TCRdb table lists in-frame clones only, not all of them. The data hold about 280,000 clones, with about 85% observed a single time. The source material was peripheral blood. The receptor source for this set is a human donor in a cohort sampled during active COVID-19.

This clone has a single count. DNA for the CDR3: TGTGCCAGTAGTACGTTAAGGGGGTCTCAAATGAACACTGAAGCTTTCTTT. It yields the protein CASSTLRGSQMNTEAFF. The chain links TRBV19 to TRBJ1-1; tentatively, D is TRBD1 (6 bases). Trimming took 4 bases from V and 0 from J, leaving 18 bases between them. The germline V gene has CDR1 LNHDA and CDR2 SQIVND (reference sequence). The CDR3 contains 17 residues. Based on the CDR3 plus reference TRBV19 and TRBJ1-1, the full variable domain is DGGITQSPKYLFRKEGQNVTLSCEQNLNHDAMYWYRQDPGQGLRLIYYSQIVNDFQKGDIAEGYSVSREKKESFPLTVTSAQKNPTAFYLCASSTLRGSQMNTEAFFGQGTRLTVV.

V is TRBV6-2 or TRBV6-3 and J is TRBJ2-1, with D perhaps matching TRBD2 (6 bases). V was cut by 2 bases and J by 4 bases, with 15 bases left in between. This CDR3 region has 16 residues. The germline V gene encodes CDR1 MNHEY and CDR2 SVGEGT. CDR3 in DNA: TGTGCCAGCAGTTACCGGATGGCGGGGTCATACAATGAGCAGTTCTTC. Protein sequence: CASSYRMAGSYNEQFF.

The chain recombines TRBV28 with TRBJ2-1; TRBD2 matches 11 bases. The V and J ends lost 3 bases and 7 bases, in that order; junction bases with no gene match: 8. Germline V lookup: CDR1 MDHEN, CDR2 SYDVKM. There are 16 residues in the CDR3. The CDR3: CASSFSGRAISNEQFF. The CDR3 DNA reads TGTGCCAGCAGTTTTAGCGGGAGGGCCATAAGTAATGAGCAGTTCTTC.

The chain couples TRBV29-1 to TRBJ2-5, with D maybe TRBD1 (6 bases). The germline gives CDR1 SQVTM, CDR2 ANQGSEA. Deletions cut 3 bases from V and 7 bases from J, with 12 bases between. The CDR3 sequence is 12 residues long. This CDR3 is CSVDQGSATQYF. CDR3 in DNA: TGCAGCGTTGATCAGGGGTCGGCGACCCAGTACTTC.

DNA for the CDR3: TGCAGCGTTGAGGGAGCGGGGGGCACCGAGCAGTACTTC. It is translated as CSVEGAGGTEQYF. The chain carries TRBV29-1 and TRBJ2-7; 9 nucleotides line up with TRBD2. The germline CDR1 and CDR2 sequences are SQVTM and ANQGSEA. V lost 3 bases, J lost 6 bases, and 6 bases stayed unmatched. CDR3 length: 13 residues.

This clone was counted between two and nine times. CDR3 protein: CASRPGQGVAGELFF. Here the CDR3 DNA reads TGTGCCAGCAGGCCGGGACAGGGGGTGGCCGGGGAGCTGTTTTTT. The chain recombines TRBV6-5 with TRBJ2-2, with 11 bases aligning to TRBD1. The V segment lost 6 bases and the J segment 6 bases; nucleotides outside the gene matches: 6. Germline V gives CDR1 MNHEY, CDR2 SVGAGI. The CDR3 runs 15 residues.

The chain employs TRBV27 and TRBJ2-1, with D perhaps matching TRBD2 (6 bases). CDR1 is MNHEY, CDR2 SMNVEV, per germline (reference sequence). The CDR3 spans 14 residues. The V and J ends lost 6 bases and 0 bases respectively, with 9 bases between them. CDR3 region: CASSLAFSYNEQFF. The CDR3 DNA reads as TGTGCCAGCAGCCTAGCGTTCTCCTACAATGAGCAGTTCTTC.

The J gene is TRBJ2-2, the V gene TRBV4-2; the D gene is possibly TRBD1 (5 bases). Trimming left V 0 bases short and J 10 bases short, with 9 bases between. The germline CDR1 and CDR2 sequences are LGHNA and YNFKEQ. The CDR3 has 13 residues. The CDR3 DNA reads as TGTGCCAGCAGCCAAGATCGACAGAAGGAGCTGTTTTTT. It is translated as CASSQDRQKELFF.

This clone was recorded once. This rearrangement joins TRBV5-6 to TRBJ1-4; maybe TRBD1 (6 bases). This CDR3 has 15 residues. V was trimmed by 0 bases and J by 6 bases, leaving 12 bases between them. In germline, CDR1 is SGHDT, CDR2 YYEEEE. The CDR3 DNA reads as TGTGCCAGCAGCTTGGAGACAGGTGAGGATGAAAAACTGTTTTTT. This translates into CASSLETGEDEKLFF.

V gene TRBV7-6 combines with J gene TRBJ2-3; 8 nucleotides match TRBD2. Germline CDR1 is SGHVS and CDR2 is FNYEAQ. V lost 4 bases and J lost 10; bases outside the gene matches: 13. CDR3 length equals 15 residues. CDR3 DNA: TGTGCCAGCAGCTCTAGCGGGCCGGGGAGCACTGCGCAGTATTTT. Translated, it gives CASSSSGPGSTAQYF.

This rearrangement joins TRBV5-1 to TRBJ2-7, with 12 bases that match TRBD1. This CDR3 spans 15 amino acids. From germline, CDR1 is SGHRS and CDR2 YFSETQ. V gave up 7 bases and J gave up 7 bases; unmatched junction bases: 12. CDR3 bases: TGCGCCAGCCGGCCCCCGGGACAGGGGGCAGGTGAGCAGTACTTC. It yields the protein CASRPPGQGAGEQYF.

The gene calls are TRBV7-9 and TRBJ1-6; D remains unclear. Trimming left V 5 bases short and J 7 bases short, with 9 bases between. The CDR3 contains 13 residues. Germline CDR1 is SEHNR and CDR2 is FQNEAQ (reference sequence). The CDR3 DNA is TGTGCCAGCAGCCCGAAGCCCAATTCACCCCTCCACTTT. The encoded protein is CASSPKPNSPLHF.

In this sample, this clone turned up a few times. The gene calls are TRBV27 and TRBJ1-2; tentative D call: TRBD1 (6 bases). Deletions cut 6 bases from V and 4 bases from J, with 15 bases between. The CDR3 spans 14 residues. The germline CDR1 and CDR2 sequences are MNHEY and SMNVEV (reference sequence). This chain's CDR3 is CASSPGHPLYGYTF. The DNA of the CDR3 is TGTGCCAGCAGCCCGGGACATCCCCTCTATGGCTACACCTTC.

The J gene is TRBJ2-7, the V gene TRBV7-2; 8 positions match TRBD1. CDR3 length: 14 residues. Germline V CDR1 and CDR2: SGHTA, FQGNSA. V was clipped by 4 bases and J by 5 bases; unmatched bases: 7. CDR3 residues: CASSYPGTGHEQYF. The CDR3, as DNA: TGTGCCAGCAGCTACCCCGGGACAGGTCACGAGCAGTACTTC.

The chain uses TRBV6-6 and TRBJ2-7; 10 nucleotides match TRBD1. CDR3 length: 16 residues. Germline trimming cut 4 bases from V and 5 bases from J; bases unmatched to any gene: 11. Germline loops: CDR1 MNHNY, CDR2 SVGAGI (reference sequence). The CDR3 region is CASSSSSDRGWDEQYF. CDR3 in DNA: TGTGCCAGCAGTTCCTCATCGGACAGGGGGTGGGACGAGCAGTACTTC.

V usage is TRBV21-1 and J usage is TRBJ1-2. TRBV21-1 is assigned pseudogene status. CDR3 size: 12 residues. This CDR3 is CASNGGRYGYTF. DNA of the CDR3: TGTGCCAGTAACGGGGGGAGGTATGGCTACACCTTC.

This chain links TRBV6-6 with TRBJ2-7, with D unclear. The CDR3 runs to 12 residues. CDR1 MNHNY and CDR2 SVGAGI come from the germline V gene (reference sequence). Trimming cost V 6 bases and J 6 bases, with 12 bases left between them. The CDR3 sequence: CASSYSLLEQYF. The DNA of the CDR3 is TGTGCCAGCAGCTACAGCCTCCTCGAGCAGTACTTC.

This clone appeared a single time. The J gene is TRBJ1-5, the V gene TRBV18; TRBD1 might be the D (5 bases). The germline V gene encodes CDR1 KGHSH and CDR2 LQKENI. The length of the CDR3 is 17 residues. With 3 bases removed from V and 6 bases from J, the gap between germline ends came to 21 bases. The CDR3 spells CASSPSATEISGQPQHF. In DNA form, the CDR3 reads TGTGCCAGCTCACCGAGCGCGACAGAAATATCGGGTCAGCCCCAGCATTTT.

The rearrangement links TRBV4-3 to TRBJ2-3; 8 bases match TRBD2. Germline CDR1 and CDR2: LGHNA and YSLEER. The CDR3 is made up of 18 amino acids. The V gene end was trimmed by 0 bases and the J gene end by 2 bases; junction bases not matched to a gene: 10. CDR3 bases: TGCGCCAGCAGCCAAGATCTGCCCGCGGGAGGACTCACAGATACGCAGTATTTT. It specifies CASSQDLPAGGLTDTQYF.

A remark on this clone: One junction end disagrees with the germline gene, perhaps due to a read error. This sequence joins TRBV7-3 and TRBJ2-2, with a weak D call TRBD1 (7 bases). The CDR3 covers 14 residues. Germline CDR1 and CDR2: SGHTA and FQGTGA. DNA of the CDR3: TGTGCCAGCAAACAGGGGAGGAACGCCGGGGAGCTGTTTTTT. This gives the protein CASKQGRNAGELFF.

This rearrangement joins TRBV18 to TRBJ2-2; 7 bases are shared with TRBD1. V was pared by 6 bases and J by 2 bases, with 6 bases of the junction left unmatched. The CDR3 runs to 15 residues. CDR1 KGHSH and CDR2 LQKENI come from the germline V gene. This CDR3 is CASSQTGSNTGELFF. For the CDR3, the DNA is TGTGCCAGCTCCCAGACAGGGTCCAACACCGGGGAGCTGTTTTTT.

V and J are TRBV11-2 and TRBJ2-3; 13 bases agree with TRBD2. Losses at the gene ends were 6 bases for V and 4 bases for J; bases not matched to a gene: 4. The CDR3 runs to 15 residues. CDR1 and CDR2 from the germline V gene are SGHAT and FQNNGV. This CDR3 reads CASRGLAGVSDTQYF. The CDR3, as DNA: TGTGCCAGCAGAGGACTAGCGGGAGTCTCAGATACGCAGTATTTT.

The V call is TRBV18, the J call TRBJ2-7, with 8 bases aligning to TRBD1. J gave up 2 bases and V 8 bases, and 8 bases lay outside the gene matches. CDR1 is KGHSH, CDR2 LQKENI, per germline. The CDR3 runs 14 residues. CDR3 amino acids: CASGSGTGPYEQYF. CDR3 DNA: TGTGCCAGCGGGTCCGGGACAGGACCCTACGAGCAGTACTTC.

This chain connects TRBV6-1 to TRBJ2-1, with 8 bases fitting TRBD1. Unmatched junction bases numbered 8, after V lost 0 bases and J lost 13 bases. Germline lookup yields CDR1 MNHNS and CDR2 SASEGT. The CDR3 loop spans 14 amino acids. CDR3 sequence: CASSEAPGTGRQFF. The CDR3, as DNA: TGTGCCAGCAGTGAAGCCCCCGGGACAGGTCGCCAGTTCTTC.

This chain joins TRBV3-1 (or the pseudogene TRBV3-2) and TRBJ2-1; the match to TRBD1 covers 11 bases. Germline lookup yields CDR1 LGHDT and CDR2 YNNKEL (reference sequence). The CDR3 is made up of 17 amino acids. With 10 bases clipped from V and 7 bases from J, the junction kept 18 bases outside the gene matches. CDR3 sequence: CATGQGARLAGGNEQFF. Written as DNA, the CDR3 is TGTGCCACCGGACAGGGGGCGAGGTTAGCGGGTGGAAATGAGCAGTTCTTC.

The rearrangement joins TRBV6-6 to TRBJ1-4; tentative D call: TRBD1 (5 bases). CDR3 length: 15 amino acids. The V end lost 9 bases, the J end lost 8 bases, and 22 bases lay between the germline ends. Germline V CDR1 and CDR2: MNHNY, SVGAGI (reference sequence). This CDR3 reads CASTLDSGVLEKLFF. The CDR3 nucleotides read TGTGCCAGTACACTCGACAGTGGGGTATTGGAAAAACTGTTTTTT.

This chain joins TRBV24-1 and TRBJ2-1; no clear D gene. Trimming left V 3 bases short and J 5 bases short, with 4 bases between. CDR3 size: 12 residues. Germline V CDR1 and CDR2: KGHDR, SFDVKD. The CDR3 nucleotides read TGTGCCACCAGTGATCCCAACAATGAGCAGTTCTTC. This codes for CATSDPNNEQFF.

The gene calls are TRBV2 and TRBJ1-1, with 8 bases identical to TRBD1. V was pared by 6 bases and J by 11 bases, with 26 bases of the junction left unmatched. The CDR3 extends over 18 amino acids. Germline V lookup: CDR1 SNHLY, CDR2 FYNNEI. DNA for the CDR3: TGTGCCAGCAGCGCCCACCCCCAGTGGGGACAGGATCTCGAGGAGGCTTTCTTT. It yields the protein CASSAHPQWGQDLEEAFF.

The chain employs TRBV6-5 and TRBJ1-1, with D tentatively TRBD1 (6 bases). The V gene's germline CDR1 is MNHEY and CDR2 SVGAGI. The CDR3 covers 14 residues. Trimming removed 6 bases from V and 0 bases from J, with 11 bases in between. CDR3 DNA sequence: TGTGCCAGCAGACAGGGTGGTATGAACACTGAAGCTTTCTTT. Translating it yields CASRQGGMNTEAFF.